This T cell receptor beta chain was sequenced for a study of shared clonotypes between healthy human individuals. Notes on the study in general: An anticipated effect of sequencing depth on clonotype sharing among donors was recognized.

Note on this clone: What it binds is not known.

Some clones are missing from TCRdb's copy, which holds only in-frame ones; the method was immunoSEQ multiplex PCR. The table includes under 600,000 clones, around three quarters detected once. The V gene end was trimmed by 5 bases and the J gene end by 1 base; junction bases not matched to a gene: 2. CDR3 length: 15 residues. CDR1 is MDHEN, CDR2 SYDVKM, per germline. The sequencing input was PBMCs. The chain has TRBV28 and TRBJ2-6; TRBD1 matches at 7 bases. This TCR was recovered from a woman between 40 and 55 years old in good health. Some clones in this sample may be carry-over from other donors' samples. CDR3 in amino acids: CASSPGGSGANVLTF. The CDR3 region has the DNA TGTGCCAGCAGTCCAGGGGGATCTGGGGCCAACGTCCTGACTTTC.